This record covers a single T cell receptor (beta chain). This sample was taken from a study of blood T cell repertoires in COVID-19. Turning to the study itself: Whether acute or convalescent, the COVID-19 samples came from the United States, Italy and Spain. From T cells, B-cell-depleted T cells, or PBMCs came the material, which was cDNA or gDNA.

Followed over time, Seattle patients had been enrolled while infection was active. The V end lost 4 bases, the J end lost 6 bases, and 12 bases lay between the germline ends. The CDR3 runs to 14 residues. The germline gives CDR1 LGHDT, CDR2 YNNKEL (reference sequence). As originally analysed: Nucleated cell number was recorded as an estimate derived from reference gene primer amplification. The repertoire was sequenced with immunoSEQ multiplex PCR; TCRdb's copy has only in-frame clones and lacks some. V, J and clone size reflect that table, while D and trimming were determined from the DNA. The data hold about 160,000 clones, with roughly 81% observed a single time.

Sequencing was done on a sample of peripheral blood. This chain uses TRBV3-1 (or the pseudogene TRBV3-2) with TRBJ2-2; possible D gene TRBD1, 5 bases. The receptor was isolated from a woman between 45 and 65 years old with COVID-19, enrolled during active disease. The CDR3 DNA reads as TGTGCCAGCAGCCGTACAGGTTGGCCCGGGGAGCTGTTTTTT. Its protein product is CASSRTGWPGELFF.